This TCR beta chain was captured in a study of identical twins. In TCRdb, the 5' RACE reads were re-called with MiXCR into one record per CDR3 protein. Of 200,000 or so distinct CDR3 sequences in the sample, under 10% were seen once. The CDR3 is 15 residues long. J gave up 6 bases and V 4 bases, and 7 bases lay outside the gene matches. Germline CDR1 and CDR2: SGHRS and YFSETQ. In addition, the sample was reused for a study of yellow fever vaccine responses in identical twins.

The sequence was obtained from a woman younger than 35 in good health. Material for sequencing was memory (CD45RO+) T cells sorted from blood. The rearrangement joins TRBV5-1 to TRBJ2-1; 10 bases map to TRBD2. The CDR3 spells CASSPRSGGGNEQFF. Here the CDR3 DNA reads TGCGCCAGCAGCCCCCGGAGCGGGGGGGGCAATGAGCAGTTCTTC.